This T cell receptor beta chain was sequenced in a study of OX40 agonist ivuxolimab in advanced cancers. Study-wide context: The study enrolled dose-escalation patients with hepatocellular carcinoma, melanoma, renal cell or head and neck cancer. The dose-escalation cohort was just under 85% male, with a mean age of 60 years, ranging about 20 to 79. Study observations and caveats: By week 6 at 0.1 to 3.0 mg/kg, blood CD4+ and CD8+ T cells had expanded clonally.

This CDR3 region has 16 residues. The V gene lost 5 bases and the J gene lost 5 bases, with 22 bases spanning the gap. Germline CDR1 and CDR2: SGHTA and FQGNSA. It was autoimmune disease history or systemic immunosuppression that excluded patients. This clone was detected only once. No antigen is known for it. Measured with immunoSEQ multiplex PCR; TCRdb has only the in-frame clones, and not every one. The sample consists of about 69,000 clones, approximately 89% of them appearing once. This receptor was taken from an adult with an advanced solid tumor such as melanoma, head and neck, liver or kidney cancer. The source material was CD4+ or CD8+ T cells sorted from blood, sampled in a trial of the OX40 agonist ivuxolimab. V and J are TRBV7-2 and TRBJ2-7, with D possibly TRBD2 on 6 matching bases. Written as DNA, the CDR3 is TGTGCCAGCAGCCGTAAAGGGGACTGGAAGGTGAACGAGCAGTACTTC. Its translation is CASSRKGDWKVNEQYF.